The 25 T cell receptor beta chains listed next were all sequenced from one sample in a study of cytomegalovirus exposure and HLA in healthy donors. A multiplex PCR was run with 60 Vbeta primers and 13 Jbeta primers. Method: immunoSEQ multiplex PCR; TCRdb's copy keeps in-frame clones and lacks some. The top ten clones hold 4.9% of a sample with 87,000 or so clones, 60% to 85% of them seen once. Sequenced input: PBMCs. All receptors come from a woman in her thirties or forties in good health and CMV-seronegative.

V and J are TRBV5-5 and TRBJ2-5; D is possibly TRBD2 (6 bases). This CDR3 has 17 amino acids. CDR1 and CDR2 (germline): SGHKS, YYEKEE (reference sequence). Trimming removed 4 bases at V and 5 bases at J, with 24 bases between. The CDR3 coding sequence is TGTGCCAGCAGCACGGTGGTAACCGGGGGTGCCCGGGAGACCCAGTACTTC. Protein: CASSTVVTGGARETQYF.

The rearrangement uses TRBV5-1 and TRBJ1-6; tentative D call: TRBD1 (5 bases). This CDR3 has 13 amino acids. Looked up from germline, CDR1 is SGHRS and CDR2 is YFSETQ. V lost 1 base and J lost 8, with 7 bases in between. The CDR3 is CASSLSTDSPLHF. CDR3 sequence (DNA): TGCGCCAGCAGCTTGTCGACAGATTCACCCCTCCACTTT.

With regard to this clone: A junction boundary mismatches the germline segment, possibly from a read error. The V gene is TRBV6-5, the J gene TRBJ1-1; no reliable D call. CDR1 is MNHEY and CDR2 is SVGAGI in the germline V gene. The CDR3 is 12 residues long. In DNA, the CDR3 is TGTGCCAGCAGTCCAATGGGCACTGAAGCCTTCTTT. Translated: CASSPMGTEAFF.

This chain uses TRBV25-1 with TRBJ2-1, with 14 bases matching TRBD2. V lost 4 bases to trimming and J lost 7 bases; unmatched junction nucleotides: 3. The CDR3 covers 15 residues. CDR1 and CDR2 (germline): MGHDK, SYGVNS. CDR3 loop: CASSARLAGGNEQFF. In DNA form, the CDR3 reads TGTGCCAGCAGTGCCAGACTAGCGGGGGGGAATGAGCAGTTCTTC.

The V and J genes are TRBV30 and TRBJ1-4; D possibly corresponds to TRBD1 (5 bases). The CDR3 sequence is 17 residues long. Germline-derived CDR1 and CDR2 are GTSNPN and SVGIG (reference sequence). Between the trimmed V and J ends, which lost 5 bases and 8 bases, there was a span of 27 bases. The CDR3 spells CAWGGTGYTTGSEKLFF. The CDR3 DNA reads TGTGCCTGGGGTGGGACGGGGTACACGACGGGAAGCGAAAAACTGTTTTTT.

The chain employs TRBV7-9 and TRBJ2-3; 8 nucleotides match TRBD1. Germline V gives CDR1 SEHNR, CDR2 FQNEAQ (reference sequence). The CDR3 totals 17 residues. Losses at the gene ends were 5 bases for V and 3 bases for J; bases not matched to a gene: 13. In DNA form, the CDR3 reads TGTGCCAGCAGCAAGAGGGACAGGCTGGCTAGGACAGATACGCAGTATTTT. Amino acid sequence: CASSKRDRLARTDTQYF.

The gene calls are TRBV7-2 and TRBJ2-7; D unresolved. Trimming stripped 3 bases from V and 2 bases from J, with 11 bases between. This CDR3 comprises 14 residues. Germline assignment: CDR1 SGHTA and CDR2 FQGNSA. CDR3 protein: CASSFPYSPYEQYF. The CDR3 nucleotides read TGTGCCAGCAGCTTCCCCTATTCCCCCTACGAGCAGTACTTC. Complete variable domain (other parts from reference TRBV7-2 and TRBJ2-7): GAGVSQSPSNKVTEKGKDVELRCDPISGHTALYWYRQSLGQGLEFLIYFQGNSAPDKSGLPSDRFSAERTGGSVSTLTIQRTQQEDSAVYLCASSFPYSPYEQYFGPGTRLTVT.

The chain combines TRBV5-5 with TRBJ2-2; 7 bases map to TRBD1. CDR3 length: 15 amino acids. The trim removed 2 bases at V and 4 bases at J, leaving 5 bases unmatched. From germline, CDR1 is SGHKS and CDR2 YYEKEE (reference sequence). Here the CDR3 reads CASSLRGLITGELFF. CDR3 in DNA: TGTGCCAGCAGCTTAAGGGGGCTTATCACCGGGGAGCTGTTTTTT.

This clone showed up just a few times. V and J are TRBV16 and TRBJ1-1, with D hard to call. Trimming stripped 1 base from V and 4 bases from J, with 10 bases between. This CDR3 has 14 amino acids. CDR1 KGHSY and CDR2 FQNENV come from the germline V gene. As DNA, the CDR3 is TGTGCCAGCAGCCAATTGAGCGCGGGCACTGAAGCTTTCTTT. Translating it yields CASSQLSAGTEAFF. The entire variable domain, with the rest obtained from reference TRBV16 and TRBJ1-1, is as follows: GEEVAQTPKHLVRGEGQKAKLYCAPIKGHSYVFWYQQVLKNEFKFLISFQNENVFDETGMPKERFSAKCLPNSPCSLEIQATKLEDSAVYFCASSQLSAGTEAFFGQGTRLTVV.

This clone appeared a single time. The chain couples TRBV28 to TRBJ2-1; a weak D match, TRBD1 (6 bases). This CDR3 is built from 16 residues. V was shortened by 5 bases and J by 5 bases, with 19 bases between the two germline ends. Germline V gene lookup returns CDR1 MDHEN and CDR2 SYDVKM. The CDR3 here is CASSLRLNRDHNEQFF. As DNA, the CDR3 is TGTGCCAGCAGTCTCAGGTTGAACAGGGACCACAATGAGCAGTTCTTC.

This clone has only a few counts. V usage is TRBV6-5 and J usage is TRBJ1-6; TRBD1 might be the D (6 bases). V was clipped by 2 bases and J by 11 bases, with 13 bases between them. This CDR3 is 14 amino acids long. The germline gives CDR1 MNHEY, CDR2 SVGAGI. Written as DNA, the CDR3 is TGTGCCAGCAGTTACATGACAGGAGTGGCACCCCTCCACTTT. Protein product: CASSYMTGVAPLHF.

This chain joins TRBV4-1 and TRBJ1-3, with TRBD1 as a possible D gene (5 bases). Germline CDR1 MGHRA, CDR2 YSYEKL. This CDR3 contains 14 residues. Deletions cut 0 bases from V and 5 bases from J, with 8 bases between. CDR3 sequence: CASSQDAGRNTIYF. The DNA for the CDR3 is TGCGCCAGCAGCCAAGATGCGGGACGAAACACCATATATTTT.

The CDR3 sequence: CASSQNPGSGNTIYF. CDR3 nucleotides: TGCGCCAGCAGCCAAAATCCGGGGTCTGGAAACACCATATATTTT. The chain is built from TRBV4-1 and TRBJ1-3, with unresolved D. The CDR3 is 15 residues long. Trimming took 2 bases from V and 1 from J, leaving 9 bases between them. Germline loops: CDR1 MGHRA, CDR2 YSYEKL.

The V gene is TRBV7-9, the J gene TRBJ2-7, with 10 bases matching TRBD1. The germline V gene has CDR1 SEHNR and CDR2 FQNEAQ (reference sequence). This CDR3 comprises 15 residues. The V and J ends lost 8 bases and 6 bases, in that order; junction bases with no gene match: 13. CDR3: CASAKTGTGDGEQYF. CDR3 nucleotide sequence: TGTGCCAGCGCCAAAACCGGGACAGGGGACGGCGAGCAGTACTTC. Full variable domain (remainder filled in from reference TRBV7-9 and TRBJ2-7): DTGVSQNPRHKITKRGQNVTFRCDPISEHNRLYWYRQTLGQGPEFLTYFQNEAQLEKSRLLSDRFSAERPKGSFSTLEIQRTEQGDSAMYLCASAKTGTGDGEQYFGPGTRLTVT.

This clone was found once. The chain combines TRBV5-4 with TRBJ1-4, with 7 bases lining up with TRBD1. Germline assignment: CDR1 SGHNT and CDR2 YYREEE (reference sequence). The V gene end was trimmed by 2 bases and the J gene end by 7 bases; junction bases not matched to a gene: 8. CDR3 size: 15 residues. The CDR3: CASSFGQATGEKLFF. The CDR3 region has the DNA TGTGCCAGCAGCTTCGGACAGGCAACGGGTGAAAAACTGTTTTTT.

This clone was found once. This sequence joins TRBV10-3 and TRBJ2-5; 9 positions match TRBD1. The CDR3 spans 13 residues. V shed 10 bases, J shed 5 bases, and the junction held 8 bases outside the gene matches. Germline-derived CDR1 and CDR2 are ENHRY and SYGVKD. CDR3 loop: CATSTGGQETQYF. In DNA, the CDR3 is TGTGCCACCTCGACAGGGGGACAGGAGACCCAGTACTTC.

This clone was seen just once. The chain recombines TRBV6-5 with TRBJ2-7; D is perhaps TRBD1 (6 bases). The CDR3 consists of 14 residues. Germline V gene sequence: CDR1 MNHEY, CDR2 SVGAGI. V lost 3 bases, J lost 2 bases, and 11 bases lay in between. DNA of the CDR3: TGTGCCAGCAGTTATAACAGGGCGACCTACGAGCAGTACTTC. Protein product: CASSYNRATYEQYF.

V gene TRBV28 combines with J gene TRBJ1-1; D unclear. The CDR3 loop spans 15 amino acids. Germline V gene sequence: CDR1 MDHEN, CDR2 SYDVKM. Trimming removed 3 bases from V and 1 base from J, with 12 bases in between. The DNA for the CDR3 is TGTGCCAGCAGTTTCGACACATTTGGGAACACTGAAGCTTTCTTT. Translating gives CASSFDTFGNTEAFF.

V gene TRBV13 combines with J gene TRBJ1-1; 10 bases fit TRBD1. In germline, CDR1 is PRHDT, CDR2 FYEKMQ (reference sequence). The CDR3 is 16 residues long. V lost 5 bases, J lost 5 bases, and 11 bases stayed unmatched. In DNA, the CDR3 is TGTGCCAGCAGCCGAGGACAGGGGGGTCAGAGGACTGAAGCTTTCTTT. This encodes CASSRGQGGQRTEAFF.

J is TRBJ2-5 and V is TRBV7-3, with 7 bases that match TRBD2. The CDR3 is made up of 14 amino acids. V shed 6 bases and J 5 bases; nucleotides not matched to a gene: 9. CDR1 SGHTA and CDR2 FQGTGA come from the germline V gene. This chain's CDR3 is CASRPGGVVETQYF. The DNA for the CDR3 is TGTGCCAGCAGGCCTGGGGGGGTGGTGGAGACCCAGTACTTC.

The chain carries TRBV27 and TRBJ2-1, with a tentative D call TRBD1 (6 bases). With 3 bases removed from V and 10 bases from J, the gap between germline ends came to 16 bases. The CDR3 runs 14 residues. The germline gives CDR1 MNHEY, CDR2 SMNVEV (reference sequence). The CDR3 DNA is TGTGCCAGCAGTTTGGAGCGAAATGGGGGCGAGCAGTTCTTC. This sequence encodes CASSLERNGGEQFF.

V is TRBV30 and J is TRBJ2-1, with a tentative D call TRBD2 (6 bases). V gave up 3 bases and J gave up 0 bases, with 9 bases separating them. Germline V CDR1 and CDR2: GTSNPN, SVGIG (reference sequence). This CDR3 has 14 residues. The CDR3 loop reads CAWRGGSSYNEQFF. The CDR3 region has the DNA TGTGCCTGGAGGGGAGGTAGCTCCTACAATGAGCAGTTCTTC.

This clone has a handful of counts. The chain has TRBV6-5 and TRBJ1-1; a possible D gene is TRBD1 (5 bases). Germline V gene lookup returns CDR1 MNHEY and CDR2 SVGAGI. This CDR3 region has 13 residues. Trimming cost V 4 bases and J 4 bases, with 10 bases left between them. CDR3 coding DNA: TGTGCCAGCAGTTCAGGGAAAGGCACTGAAGCTTTCTTT. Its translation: CASSSGKGTEAFF.

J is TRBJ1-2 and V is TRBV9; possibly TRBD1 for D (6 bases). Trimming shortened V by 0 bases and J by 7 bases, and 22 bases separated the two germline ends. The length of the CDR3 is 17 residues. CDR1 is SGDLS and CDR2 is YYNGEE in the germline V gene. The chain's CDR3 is CASSVGSGGQGGLGYTF. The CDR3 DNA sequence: TGTGCCAGCAGCGTAGGGTCCGGGGGGCAGGGAGGTCTTGGCTACACCTTC.

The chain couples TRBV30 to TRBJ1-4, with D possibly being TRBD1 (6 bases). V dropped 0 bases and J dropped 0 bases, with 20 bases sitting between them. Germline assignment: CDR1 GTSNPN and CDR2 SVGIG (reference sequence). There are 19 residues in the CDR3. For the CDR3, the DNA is TGTGCCTGGAGTGTAAAGGACGGACAGTTTATTGCAACTAATGAAAAACTGTTTTTT. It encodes CAWSVKDGQFIATNEKLFF.